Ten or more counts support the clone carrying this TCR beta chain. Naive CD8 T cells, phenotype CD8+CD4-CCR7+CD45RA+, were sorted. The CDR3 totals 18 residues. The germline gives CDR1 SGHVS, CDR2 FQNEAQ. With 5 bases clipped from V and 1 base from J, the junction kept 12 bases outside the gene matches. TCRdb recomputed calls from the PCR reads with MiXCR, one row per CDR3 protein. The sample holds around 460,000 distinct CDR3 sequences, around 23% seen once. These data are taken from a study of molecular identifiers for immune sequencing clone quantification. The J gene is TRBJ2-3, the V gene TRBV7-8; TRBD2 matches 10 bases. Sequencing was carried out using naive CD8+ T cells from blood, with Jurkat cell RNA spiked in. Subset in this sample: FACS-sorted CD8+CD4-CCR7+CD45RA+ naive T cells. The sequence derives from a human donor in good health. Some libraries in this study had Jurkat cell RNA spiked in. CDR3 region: CASSPKAGTSGGTDTQYF. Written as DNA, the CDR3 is TGTGCCAGCAGCCCTAAGGCCGGAACTAGCGGGGGCACAGATACGCAGTATTTT. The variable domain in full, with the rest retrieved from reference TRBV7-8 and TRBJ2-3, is GAGVSQSPRYKVAKRGQDVALRCDPISGHVSLFWYQQALGQGPEFLTYFQNEAQLDKSGLPSDRFFAERPEGSVSTLKIQRTQQEDSAVYLCASSPKAGTSGGTDTQYFGPGTRLTVL.